This TCR beta chain appears in the sequencing data of a study of cytomegalovirus exposure and HLA in healthy donors (dated by TCRdb to 2016 to 2017). General notes on the study: According to an earlier analysis of 587 of the donors, 150 million to 200 million T cells yielded roughly 110 million unique TCR beta sequences and around 300 Gb of sequence data. An early release that covered some 640 HLA-typed donors contained approximately 290 gigabases of sequencing data and 80 million or so unique TCR sequences. Of the 300 to 400 genotyped donors, roughly 85% fell in the genetic ancestry cluster associated with self-reported Caucasian donors. The study aimed to test whether cataloging public T cell receptors could reveal signatures of past pathogen exposure. The study profiled the T cell repertoires of under 850 subjects by immunosequencing and related them to cytomegalovirus serostatus. Along with the approximately 650-subject first cohort, a separate validation cohort of over a hundred different subjects was used. The study combined high-throughput TCR immunosequencing, statistical association of individual TCRs with disease status, and machine learning to predict cytomegalovirus infection status. In a later analysis, previously published TCR beta repertoires from more than 500 donors were re-analyzed and high-resolution HLA genotyping was added so that TCR occurrence patterns could be studied. Rather than using new phenotypic data, the later analysis identified candidate immune exposures from TCR beta sequences and from how often those sequences occurred across donors. An earlier analysis of 587 of the donors applied high-throughput TCR beta sequencing to assess whether each TCR beta V gene segment acted as functional or pseudogenic. Donor age, sex, ethnicity and CMV serostatus were collected together with the repertoire data. In a later genetic analysis, genome-wide SNP genotypes for about 55% of the roughly 700 donors were used, and that subset was treated as a discovery cohort. Every repertoire in the discovery cohort had been generated on one and the same sequencing platform. HLA typing included class I and class II loci at four-digit resolution. The number of donors typed differed by locus, with roughly 629-640 for A, B, C, DRB1 and DQB1, roughly 520 for DQA1, 600 to 610 for DPA1, and around 460 for DPB1. Because of strong linkage in the cohort, four to six DR-DQ haplotypes were treated as single units for association and clustering. Across 398 genotyped donors of the cohort, an average of 235,054 unique TCR beta nucleotide sequences per donor were sequenced, and roughly 17% of those sequences were non-productive.

From the cysteine up to the phenylalanine, the CDR3 has a length of 16 residues. Of all the DNA, just the CDR3 is kept, 48 bases in frame from base 1. Reading the germline V gene (reference sequence) gives CDR1 GTSNPN and CDR2 SVGIG. V is cut by 0 bases and J by 8 bases, and the space between the germline ends is 19 bases. With regard to this clone: Its antigen target is currently unknown. No much larger clone exists at a distance of one base, and base qualities are not known. Other DNA sequences of this sample code for an identical CDR3.

Libraries were built with the immunoSEQ multiplex PCR assay. For the multiplex PCR, a mixture combining 60 forward primers for TCR Vbeta segments and 13 reverse primers for TCR Jbeta segments was used. A multiplex PCR assay on genomic DNA amplified the CDR3 region of rearranged TCR beta genes. Amplified TCR beta libraries were sequenced as 87-base-pair reads on the Illumina HiSeq System. The original methods were these. Across the 700 or so repertoires, a later analysis counted tens of millions of unique TCR beta chains, around 11 million of which were shared by at least two donors. Raw reads were error-corrected and collapsed into unique sequences with a nearest-neighbor algorithm that merged closely related sequences to remove PCR and sequencing errors. To assign V, D and J gene segments, CDR3 sequences were aligned to IMGT reference sequences. For a sequence to be retained, a match of at least six nucleotides was required to both a V gene segment and a J gene segment. A rearrangement counted as productive if the CDR3 had no stop codons and remained in frame with V and J, and every other rearrangement counted as non-productive. Following IMGT convention, CDR3 was defined as the stretch from the second conserved V-encoded cysteine to the conserved J-encoded phenylalanine. The earlier analysis of about 590 of the donors excluded sequences that lacked an unambiguous match to a single V gene segment. An earlier analysis of fewer than 750 of the donors classified V segments as functional when productive rearrangements were above 56.7% and as segregating when the standard deviation between donors was above 5%. A statistical classification framework was developed to diagnose cytomegalovirus status using the catalog of TCR beta chain sequences. In a later analysis, V and J genes were assigned by comparing TCR nucleotide sequences against IMGT/GENE-DB human TR gene sequences. Using the TCRdist pipeline, a later analysis assigned CDR3 sequences along with most-parsimonious VDJ recombination scenarios. In a later analysis, each TCR beta chain was defined by its CDR3 amino acid sequence together with its V-gene family, and reads without a unique V-gene family were excluded. A later analysis removed 500 to 650 highly shared, low-generation-probability nucleotide sequences to deal with suspected cross-contamination and a sequencing artifact. In a later analysis, a clonal expansion index for each public chain was calculated from normalized within-repertoire ranks of inferred template counts. In a later analysis, generation probabilities were computed using a VDJ recombination model fitted to out-of-frame rearrangements, and the results were checked against IGoR. A later analysis scored TCR-TCR, TCR-HLA and TCR-CMV co-occurrence with hypergeometric tests, applying a repertoire-size bias correction to TCR pairs. In a later analysis, false discovery rates were estimated by permuting HLA or CMV assignments 20 times. In a later analysis, co-occurring TCRs were grouped using DBSCAN, with TCRdist sequence similarity added in when clustering inside HLA-allele-positive subsets. Repertoires with fewer than 30,000 or more than 120,000 public chains, plus five repertoires with anomalous nucleotide sharing, were excluded from co-occurrence clustering. This immuneACCESS table, as held by TCRdb, lists in-frame sequences with V and J called but not all clones. Of the missing ones, under half trace to an unresolved V gene in checked studies; the others have no known cause. V, J and clone size are those of that table, while D and trimming were read from the DNA. This sample gives some 130,000 clones in total; around 81% of them show up just once. The ten largest make up about 0.7% of the sample.

What the study reported, not specific to this receptor: According to the authors, the approach could potentially be generalized to other disease states and immunological phenotypes. According to a later analysis, TCR association rates differed among HLA loci, with DRB1 alleles showing the most associated TCRs and HLA-C alleles showing the fewest. Specific HLA alleles were associated with 16,951 TCR beta sequences at a false discovery rate of 0.05 in a later analysis. In vitro tests confirmed that a few of the cytomegalovirus-associated TCR beta chains recognize cytomegalovirus antigens. A later genetic analysis reported fewer N-insertions in productive TCRs among donors in an Asian-associated ancestry cluster than the roughly 650-donor mean. In an earlier analysis of fewer than 700 of the donors, most TCR beta V segments appeared in productive rearrangements about 87% or about 30% of the time, broadly matching IMGT annotations. The cohort was sequenced for TCR beta chains only, and without alpha or paired-chain data the features that could be detected were limited. For the cohort, immune exposure information was limited to CMV serostatus. The earlier analysis of 450 to 700 of the donors excluded roughly 17 rarely observed V segments, including chromosome 9 orphons, because counts were too low. Several of the top co-occurrence clusters appeared to be linked to parvovirus B19, influenza, CMV and Epstein-Barr virus, according to a later analysis. The classifier was reported to diagnose cytomegalovirus status with high specificity and sensitivity in both the original and validation cohorts. Roughly uniform sequencing depth across donors was assumed in presence/absence analyses, although this assumption may not hold. Linkage disequilibrium might explain the correlated functional status among segregating V segments, but an unknown experimental factor could not be ruled out. Compared with equally common non-associated chains, HLA-associated TCR beta chains in a later analysis were more clonally expanded and had lower generation probabilities. Because some donors lacked HLA typing at each locus, the association tests relied only on the typed subset. Some IMGT-functional V segments, including TRBV6-2 and TRBV6-3, could not be told apart with the 87-base-pair reads, so those segments were excluded. A further reported finding was that TCR beta sequences accurately predicted the HLA-A and HLA-B alleles for most subjects in the first cohort. Most TCR sequences were seen in very few donors, while some public TCRs were found in many individuals. A total of fewer than 200 TCR beta chains were listed by the study as associated with cytomegalovirus. A later analysis found that most CMV-associated TCR beta chains appeared HLA-restricted, with HLA associations seemingly driven largely by CMV exposure. When HLA alleles, especially DR and DQ, strongly co-occurred, attributing TCR associations to individual alleles was difficult. V-gene and J-gene trimming of TCR beta chains was associated with a missense DCLRE1C variant in a later genetic analysis, and the association was replicated in an independent cohort. A group of highly shared sequence variants was considered likely to be a technical artifact of the sequencing pipeline.

The cohort was made up of 500 to 800 healthy bone marrow donors. At the time of sampling, all cohort members were nominally healthy, though unrecorded immune exposures were likely present. The donor was CMV seronegative and was included in the group of over 300 seronegative cohort members. A peripheral blood sample was provided by each donor, and peripheral blood mononuclear cells were used for TCR beta sequencing. Genomic DNA was extracted from the blood cell samples with the Qiagen DNeasy Blood Extraction Kit. Sequencing was carried out using PBMCs. The sequence is built from TRBV30 and TRBJ1-4, and possibly TRBD1, on 5 matching bases. The clonotype originates from a man younger than 35 in good health and CMV-seronegative. The encoded CDR3 is CAWSVWRQTIGEKLFF. Read as DNA, the sequence is TGTGCCTGGAGTGTATGGCGACAGACGATTGGCGAAAAACTGTTTTTT. The full variable domain, completed from the reference TRBV30 and TRBJ1-4 proteins outside the CDR3, reads SQTIHQWPATLVQPVGSPLSLECTVEGTSNPNLYWYRQAAGRGLQLLFYSVGIGQISSEVPQNLSASRPQDRQFILSSKKLLLSDSGFYLCAWSVWRQTIGEKLFFGSGTQLSVL.